The next 16 T cell receptor beta chains were all read from a single sample in a study of siplizumab effects on memory and regulatory T cells. TCRdb keeps only in-frame clones here, not all; method: immunoSEQ multiplex PCR. The table lists 100,000 or so clones, about 91% of them singletons, with 2.5% to 3% in the top ten. The sequenced sample was CD4+ T cells sorted from blood. These receptors came from a human donor in good health. Some clones in this sample may be carry-over from other donors' samples.

The CDR3 protein is CASGERTVGPQYF. In nucleotides, the CDR3 is TGTGCCAGCGGGGAACGGACTGTAGGGCCCCAGTACTTC. The rearrangement uses TRBV6-6 and TRBJ2-5, with D perhaps matching TRBD2 (5 bases). The CDR3 extends over 13 amino acids. V shed 8 bases and J shed 9 bases, with 19 bases lying between them. The germline gives CDR1 MNHNY, CDR2 SVGAGI (reference sequence).

This chain connects TRBV6-1 to TRBJ2-3; D possibly corresponds to TRBD2 (5 bases). V was pared by 0 bases and J by 0 bases, with 10 bases between. Germline V gene sequence: CDR1 MNHNS, CDR2 SASEGT. This CDR3 is 16 amino acids long. The CDR3 reads CASSEAGAASTDTQYF. The CDR3 DNA reads TGTGCCAGCAGTGAAGCGGGAGCAGCTAGCACAGATACGCAGTATTTT.

The genes are TRBV30 and TRBJ1-1, with D hard to call. Germline CDR1 GTSNPN, CDR2 SVGIG (reference sequence). The V and J ends lost 5 bases and 7 bases respectively, with 14 bases between them. The CDR3 has 12 amino acids. CDR3 DNA sequence: TGTGCCTGGGGGCCCCGGGTGGATGAAGCTTTCTTT. It codes for CAWGPRVDEAFF. Based on the CDR3 plus reference TRBV30 and TRBJ1-1, the full variable domain is SQTIHQWPATLVQPVGSPLSLECTVEGTSNPNLYWYRQAAGRGLQLLFYSVGIGQISSEVPQNLSASRPQDRQFILSSKKLLLSDSGFYLCAWGPRVDEAFFGQGTRLTVV.

J is TRBJ2-3 and V is TRBV6-1, with 8 bases identical to TRBD2. Germline CDR1 and CDR2: MNHNS and SASEGT. This CDR3 comprises 15 residues. The junction had 7 bases not matched to a gene; V was cut back by 7 bases and J by 1 base. The CDR3 region is CASTPQLAGTDTQYF. The CDR3 region has the DNA TGTGCCAGCACGCCACAACTAGCGGGCACAGATACGCAGTATTTT.

The CDR3 sequence: CASSQSSGYEQYF. DNA of the CDR3: TGTGCCAGCAGCCAATCTAGCGGGTACGAGCAGTACTTC. This chain joins TRBV4-2 and TRBJ2-7, with 8 nucleotides matching TRBD2. This CDR3 has 13 amino acids. Germline V gene data show CDR1 as LGHNA and CDR2 as YNFKEQ. J gave up 4 bases and V 2 bases, and 1 base lay outside the gene matches.

The chain is built from TRBV4-2 and TRBJ2-2, with 11 bases lining up with TRBD2. Trimming removed 9 bases from V and 5 bases from J; junction bases left unmatched: 2. Germline V gene lookup returns CDR1 LGHNA and CDR2 YNFKEQ. The CDR3 has 13 amino acids. Here the CDR3 DNA reads TGTGCCAGTCGGACTAGCGGGACCGGGGAGCTGTTTTTT. The encoded protein is CASRTSGTGELFF.

The V gene is TRBV11-2, the J gene TRBJ2-7; no firm D call. Germline V gene sequence: CDR1 SGHAT, CDR2 FQNNGV. The CDR3 loop spans 14 amino acids. V lost 7 bases and J lost 3, with 16 bases in between. In DNA form, the CDR3 reads TGTGCCAGCACCGGTGGGTGGTACAACTACGAGCAGTACTTC. This encodes CASTGGWYNYEQYF.

This chain connects TRBV11-2 to TRBJ2-7, with D maybe TRBD2 (5 bases). Trimming took 4 bases from V and 0 from J, leaving 19 bases between them. The CDR3 sequence is 17 residues long. Germline V gene sequence: CDR1 SGHAT, CDR2 FQNNGV. CDR3 residues: CASSSRPGSGRSYEQYF. The CDR3 coding sequence is TGTGCCAGCAGCTCAAGGCCGGGGAGCGGACGCTCCTACGAGCAGTACTTC.

The V gene is TRBV9, the J gene TRBJ1-2, with TRBD1 matching over 10 bases. CDR1 is SGDLS and CDR2 is YYNGEE in the germline V gene. This CDR3 region has 16 residues. The ends lost 5 bases at V and 7 bases at J; junction bases unmatched: 14. CDR3 in DNA: TGTGCCAGCAGTCCGGGACAGGGGCTTTCTTCGGGTGGCTACACCTTC. Residues: CASSPGQGLSSGGYTF. The entire variable domain, with the rest obtained from reference TRBV9 and TRBJ1-2, is as follows: DSGVTQTPKHLITATGQRVTLRCSPRSGDLSVYWYQQSLDQGLQFLIQYYNGEERAKGNILERFSAQQFPDLHSELNLSSLELGDSALYFCASSPGQGLSSGGYTFGSGTRLTVV.

This clone has just a few counts. V is TRBV5-1 and J is TRBJ1-1; D gene ambiguous. The V end was cut by 0 bases, the J end by 7 bases, with 10 bases between. From germline, CDR1 is SGHRS and CDR2 YFSETQ. There are 13 residues in the CDR3. The CDR3 nucleotides read TGCGCCAGCAGCTTGGTGGCAGACTATGAAGCTTTCTTT. This encodes CASSLVADYEAFF.

The chain employs TRBV10-3 and TRBJ2-3; TRBD2 agrees at 13 bases. The CDR3 has 17 amino acids. Germline V gives CDR1 ENHRY, CDR2 SYGVKD. V lost 6 bases and J lost 2; bases outside the gene matches: 8. In nucleotides, the CDR3 is TGTGCCATCAGGGGGACTAGCGGGAAAGAGTACACAGATACGCAGTATTTT. This codes for CAIRGTSGKEYTDTQYF.

V is TRBV18 and J is TRBJ1-4, with TRBD1 identical over 10 bases. Germline V lookup: CDR1 KGHSH, CDR2 LQKENI. V lost 3 bases, J lost 15 bases, and 7 bases stayed unmatched. This CDR3 has 13 residues. The CDR3 DNA reads as TGTGCCAGCTCACCTTCAGCCGGGACAGGGGTGTTTTTT. It translates to CASSPSAGTGVFF. The entire variable domain, with the rest obtained from reference TRBV18 and TRBJ1-4, is as follows: NAGVMQNPRHLVRRRGQEARLRCSPMKGHSHVYWYRQLPEEGLKFMVYLQKENIIDESGMPKERFSAEFPKEGPSILRIQQVVRGDSAAYFCASSPSAGTGVFFGSGTQLSVL.

CDR3 nucleotides: TGTGCCAGCTCTCTGGGAGGAATCTATGGCTACACCTTC. The encoded protein is CASSLGGIYGYTF. V is TRBV28 and J is TRBJ1-2; D gene uncertain. Germline V lookup: CDR1 MDHEN, CDR2 SYDVKM. V was pared by 8 bases and J by 4 bases, with 14 bases between. CDR3 length equals 13 residues.

The V call is TRBV19, the J call TRBJ1-1; the D gene is possibly TRBD1 (6 bases). CDR1 is LNHDA and CDR2 is SQIVND in the germline V gene (reference sequence). The CDR3 has 16 amino acids. V gave up 7 bases and J gave up 6 bases, with 24 bases separating them. The CDR3 DNA follows: TGTGCCAGTACCAGGAACCGGGACATCCAACGGTCTGAAGCTTTCTTT. Translation: CASTRNRDIQRSEAFF.

The chain joins TRBV28 to TRBJ2-1, with 7 bases aligning to TRBD2. The ends lost 3 bases at V and 3 bases at J; junction bases unmatched: 8. There are 16 residues in the CDR3. From germline, CDR1 is MDHEN and CDR2 SYDVKM. CDR3 in amino acids: CASSFAPAGYYNEQFF. CDR3 in DNA: TGTGCCAGCAGTTTTGCACCAGCGGGGTACTACAATGAGCAGTTCTTC.

The gene calls are TRBV19 and TRBJ2-7; no clear D. V gave up 10 bases and J gave up 3 bases, with 7 bases separating them. Germline CDR1 reads LNHDA; CDR2 reads SQIVND (reference sequence). The CDR3 is 10 residues long. In DNA form, the CDR3 reads TGTGCCACTATCGACTACGAGCAGTACTTC. Translated: CATIDYEQYF.